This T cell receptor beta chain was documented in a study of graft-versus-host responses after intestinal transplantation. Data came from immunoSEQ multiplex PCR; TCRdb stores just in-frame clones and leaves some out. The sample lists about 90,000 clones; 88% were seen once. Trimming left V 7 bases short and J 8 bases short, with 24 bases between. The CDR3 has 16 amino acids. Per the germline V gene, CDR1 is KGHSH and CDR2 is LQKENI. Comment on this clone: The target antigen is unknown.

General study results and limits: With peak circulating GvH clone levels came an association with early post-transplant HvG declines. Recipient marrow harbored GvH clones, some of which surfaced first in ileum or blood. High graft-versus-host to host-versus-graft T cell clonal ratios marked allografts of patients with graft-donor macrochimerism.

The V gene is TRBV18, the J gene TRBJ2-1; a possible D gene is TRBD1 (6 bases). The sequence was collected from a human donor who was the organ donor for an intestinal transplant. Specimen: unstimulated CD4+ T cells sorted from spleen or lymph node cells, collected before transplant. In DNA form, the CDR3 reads TGTGCCAGCTTGAGCATGGGGGACAAAAGACGCGATGAGCAGTTCTTC. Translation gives CASLSMGDKRRDEQFF.